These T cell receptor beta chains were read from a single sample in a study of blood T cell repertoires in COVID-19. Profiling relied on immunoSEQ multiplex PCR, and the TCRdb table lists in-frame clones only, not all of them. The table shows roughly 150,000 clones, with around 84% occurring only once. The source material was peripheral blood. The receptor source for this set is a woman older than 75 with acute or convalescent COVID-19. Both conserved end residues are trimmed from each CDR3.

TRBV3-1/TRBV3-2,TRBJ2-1,ASMSGGDYNEQF
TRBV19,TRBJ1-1,ASSTQLRGNTEAF
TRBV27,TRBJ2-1,ASSLGQGGHNEQF
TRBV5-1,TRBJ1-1,ASSRTTENTEAF
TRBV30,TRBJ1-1,AWSEGQGADTEAF
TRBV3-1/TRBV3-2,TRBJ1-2,ASSHGHKEHGYT
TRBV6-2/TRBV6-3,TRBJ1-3,ASSYAGTPGNTIY
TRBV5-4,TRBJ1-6,ASSRQGSSYNSPLH
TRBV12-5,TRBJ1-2,ASGLGQGEGYT
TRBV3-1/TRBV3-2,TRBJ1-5,ASSRDFNNQPQH
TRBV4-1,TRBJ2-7,ASSASGEASYEQY
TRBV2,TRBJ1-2,ASSVNDYGYT
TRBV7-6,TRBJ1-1,ASSLVALTEAF
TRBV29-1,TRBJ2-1,SVRGPNEQF
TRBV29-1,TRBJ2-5,SVGTAGETQY
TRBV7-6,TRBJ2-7,ASSSGTEVYEQY
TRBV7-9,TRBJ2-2,ASSSRTGVGELF
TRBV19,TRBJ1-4,ASSHLDRDNEKLF
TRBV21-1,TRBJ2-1,ASSRPSSSSYNEQF
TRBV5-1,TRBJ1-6,ASSRGQDVSPLH
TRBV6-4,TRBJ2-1,ASSELAGGLDEQF
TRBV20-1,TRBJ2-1,SAREEKQF
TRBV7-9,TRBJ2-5,ASSLTTSGTETQY
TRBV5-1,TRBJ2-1,ASSPTSEQRQF
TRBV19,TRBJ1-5,ASSTDGINQPQH
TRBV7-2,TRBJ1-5,ASSRYLNQPQH
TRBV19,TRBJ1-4,ASSIHLQGWDNEKLF
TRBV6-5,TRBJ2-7,ASSSPGQSYEQY
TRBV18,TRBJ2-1,ASSPLAGEGNNEQF
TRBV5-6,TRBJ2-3,ASSPRLDTPRTQY
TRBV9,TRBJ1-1,ASSTMTGEITEAF
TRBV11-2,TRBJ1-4,ASSPQGARAGKLF
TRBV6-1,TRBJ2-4,ASSEARGLGVNIQY
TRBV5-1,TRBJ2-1,ASSLEAGALYNEQF
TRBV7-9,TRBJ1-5,ASSSDREGNQPQH
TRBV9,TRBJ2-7,ASSVGLQGALYEQY
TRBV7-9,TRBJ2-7,ASSLAAGSGEQY
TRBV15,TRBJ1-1,ATRSGGKGQNTEAF
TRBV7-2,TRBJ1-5,ASSSQENQPQH
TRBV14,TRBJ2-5,ASSQQGGETQY